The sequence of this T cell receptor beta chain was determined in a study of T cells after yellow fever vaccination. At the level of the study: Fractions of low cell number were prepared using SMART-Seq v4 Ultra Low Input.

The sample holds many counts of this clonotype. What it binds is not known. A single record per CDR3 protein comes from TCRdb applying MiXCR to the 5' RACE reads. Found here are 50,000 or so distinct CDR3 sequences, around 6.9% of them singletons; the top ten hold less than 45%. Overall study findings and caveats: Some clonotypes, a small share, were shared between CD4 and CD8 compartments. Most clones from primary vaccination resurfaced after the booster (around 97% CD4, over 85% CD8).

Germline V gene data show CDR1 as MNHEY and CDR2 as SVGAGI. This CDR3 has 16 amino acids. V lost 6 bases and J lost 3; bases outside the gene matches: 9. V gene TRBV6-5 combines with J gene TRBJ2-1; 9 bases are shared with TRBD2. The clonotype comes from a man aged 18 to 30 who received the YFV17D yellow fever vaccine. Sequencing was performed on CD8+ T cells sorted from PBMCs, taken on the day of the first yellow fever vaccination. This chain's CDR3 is CASRRRNSGGYNEQFF. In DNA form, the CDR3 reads TGTGCCAGCAGACGCCGAAATAGCGGGGGCTACAATGAGCAGTTCTTC.